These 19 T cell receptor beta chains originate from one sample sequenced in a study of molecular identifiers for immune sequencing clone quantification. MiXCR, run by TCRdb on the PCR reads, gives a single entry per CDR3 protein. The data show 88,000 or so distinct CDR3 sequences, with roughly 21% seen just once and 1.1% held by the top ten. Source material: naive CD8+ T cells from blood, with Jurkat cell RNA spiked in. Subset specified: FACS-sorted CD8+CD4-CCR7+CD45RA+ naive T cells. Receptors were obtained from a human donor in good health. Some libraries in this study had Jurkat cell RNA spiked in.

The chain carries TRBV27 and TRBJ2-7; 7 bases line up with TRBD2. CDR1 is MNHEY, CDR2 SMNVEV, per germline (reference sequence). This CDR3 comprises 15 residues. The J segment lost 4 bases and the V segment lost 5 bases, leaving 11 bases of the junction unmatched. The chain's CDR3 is CASSIPSTGGYEQYF. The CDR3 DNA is TGTGCCAGCAGTATACCTTCGACGGGAGGATACGAGCAGTACTTC.

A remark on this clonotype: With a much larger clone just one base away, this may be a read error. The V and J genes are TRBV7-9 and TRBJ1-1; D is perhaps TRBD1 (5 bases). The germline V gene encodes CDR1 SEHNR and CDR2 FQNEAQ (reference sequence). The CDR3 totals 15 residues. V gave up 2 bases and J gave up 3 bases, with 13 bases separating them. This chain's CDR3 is CASSLSTAGHTEAFF. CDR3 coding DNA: TGTGCCAGCAGCTTAAGTACGGCGGGGCACACTGAAGCTTTCTTT.

This CDR3 is CASSSRTGDRYEQYF. The CDR3 nucleotides are TGTGCCAGCAGTTCCAGGACAGGGGACAGGTACGAGCAGTACTTC. V is TRBV6-5 and J is TRBJ2-7, with 9 bases lining up with TRBD1. Unmatched junction bases numbered 8, after V lost 4 bases and J lost 4 bases. This CDR3 spans 15 amino acids. From germline, CDR1 is MNHEY and CDR2 SVGAGI.

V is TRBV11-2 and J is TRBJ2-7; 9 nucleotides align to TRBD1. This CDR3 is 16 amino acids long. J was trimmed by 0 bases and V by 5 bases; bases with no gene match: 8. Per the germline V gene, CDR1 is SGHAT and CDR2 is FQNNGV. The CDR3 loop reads CASSTAGTGRSYEQYF. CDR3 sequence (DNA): TGTGCCAGCAGCACTGCCGGGACAGGGCGCTCCTACGAGCAGTACTTC.

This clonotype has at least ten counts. The CDR3 reads CASSWIRDYNEQFF. Written as DNA, the CDR3 is TGTGCCAGCAGTTGGATCCGGGACTACAATGAGCAGTTCTTC. V usage is TRBV12-3 or TRBV12-4 and J usage is TRBJ2-1; possibly TRBD2 for D (5 bases). V lost 4 bases to trimming and J lost 3 bases, with 10 bases between them. This CDR3 contains 14 residues.

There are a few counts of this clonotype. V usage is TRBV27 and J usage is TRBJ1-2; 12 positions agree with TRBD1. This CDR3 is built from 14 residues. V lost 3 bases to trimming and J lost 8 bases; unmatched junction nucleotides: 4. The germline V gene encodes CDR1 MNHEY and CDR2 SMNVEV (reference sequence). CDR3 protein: CASSLGQGAGGYTF. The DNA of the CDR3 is TGTGCCAGCAGTTTGGGACAGGGGGCCGGAGGCTACACCTTC.

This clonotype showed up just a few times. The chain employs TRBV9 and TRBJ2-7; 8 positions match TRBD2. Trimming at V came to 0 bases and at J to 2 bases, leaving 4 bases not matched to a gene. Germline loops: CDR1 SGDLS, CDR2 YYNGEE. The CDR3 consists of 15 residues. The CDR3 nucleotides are TGTGCCAGCAGCGTAGCAGCGGGGGCAACCTACGAGCAGTACTTC. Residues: CASSVAAGATYEQYF. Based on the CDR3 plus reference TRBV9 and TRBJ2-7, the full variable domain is DSGVTQTPKHLITATGQRVTLRCSPRSGDLSVYWYQQSLDQGLQFLIQYYNGEERAKGNILERFSAQQFPDLHSELNLSSLELGDSALYFCASSVAAGATYEQYFGPGTRLTVT.

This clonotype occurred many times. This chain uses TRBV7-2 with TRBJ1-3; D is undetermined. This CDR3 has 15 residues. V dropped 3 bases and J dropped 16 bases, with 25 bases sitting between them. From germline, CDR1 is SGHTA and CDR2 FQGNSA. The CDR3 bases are TGTGCCAGCAGCTTCATTTCCCAAAGGACGGAAGGAGTGTATTTT. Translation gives CASSFISQRTEGVYF.

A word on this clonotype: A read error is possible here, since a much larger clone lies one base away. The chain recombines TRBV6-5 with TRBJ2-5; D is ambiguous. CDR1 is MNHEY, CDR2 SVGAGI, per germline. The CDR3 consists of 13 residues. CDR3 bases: TGTGCCAGCAGTTACTCGCTAATGGAGATCCAGTACTTC. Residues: CASSYSLMEIQYF.

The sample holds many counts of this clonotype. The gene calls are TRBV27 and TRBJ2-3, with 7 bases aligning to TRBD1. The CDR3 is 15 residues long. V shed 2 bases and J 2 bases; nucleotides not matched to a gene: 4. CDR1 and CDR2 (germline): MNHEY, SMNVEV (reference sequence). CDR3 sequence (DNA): TGTGCCAGCAGTTTAGACAGGGCCTTCACAGATACGCAGTATTTT. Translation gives CASSLDRAFTDTQYF.

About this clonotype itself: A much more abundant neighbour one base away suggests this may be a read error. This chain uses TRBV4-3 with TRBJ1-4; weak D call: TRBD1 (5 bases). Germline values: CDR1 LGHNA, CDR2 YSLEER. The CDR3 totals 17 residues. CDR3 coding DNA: TGCGCCAGCAGCCAAGATCTTGGCGGGGCCACTAATGAAAAACTGGTTTTT. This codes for CASSQDLGGATNEKLVF.

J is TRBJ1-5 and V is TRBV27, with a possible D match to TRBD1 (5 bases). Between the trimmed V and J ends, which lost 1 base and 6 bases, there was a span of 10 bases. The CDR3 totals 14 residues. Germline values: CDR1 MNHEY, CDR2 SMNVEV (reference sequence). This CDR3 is CASSLWGVSQPQHF. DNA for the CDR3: TGTGCCAGCAGTTTATGGGGGGTAAGTCAGCCCCAGCATTTT.

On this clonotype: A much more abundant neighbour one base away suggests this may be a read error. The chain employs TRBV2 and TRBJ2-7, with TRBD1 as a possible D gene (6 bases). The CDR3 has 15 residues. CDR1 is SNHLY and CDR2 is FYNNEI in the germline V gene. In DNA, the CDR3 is TGTGCCACCAGTGAAATGAGGGGGACGACCGACGAGCAGTACTTC. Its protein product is CATSEMRGTTDEQYF. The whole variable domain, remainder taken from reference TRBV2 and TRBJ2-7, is EPEVTQTPSHQVTQMGQEVILRCVPISNHLYFYWYRQILGQKVEFLVSFYNNEISEKSEIFDDQFSVERPDGSNFTLKIRSTKLEDSAMYFCATSEMRGTTDEQYFGPGTRLTVT.

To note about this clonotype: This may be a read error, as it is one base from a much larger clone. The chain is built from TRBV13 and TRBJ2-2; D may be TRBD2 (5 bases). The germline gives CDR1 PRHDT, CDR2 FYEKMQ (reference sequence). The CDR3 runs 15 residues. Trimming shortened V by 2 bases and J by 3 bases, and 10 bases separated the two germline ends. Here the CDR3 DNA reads TGTGCCAGCAGCTTAAGAGGGATCGACACCGGGGAGCTGTTTTTT. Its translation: CASSLRGIDTGELFF.

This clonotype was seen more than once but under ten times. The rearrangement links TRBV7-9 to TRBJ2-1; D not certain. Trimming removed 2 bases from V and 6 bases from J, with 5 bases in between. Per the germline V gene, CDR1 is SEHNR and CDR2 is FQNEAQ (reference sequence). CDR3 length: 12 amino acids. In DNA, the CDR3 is TGTGCCAGCAGCTTATCTAGCAATGAGCAGTTCTTC. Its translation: CASSLSSNEQFF.

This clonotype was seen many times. CDR3 sequence (DNA): TGTGCCAGCAGTGAGGGACTAGCTCCTGAGCAGTTCTTC. Translating gives CASSEGLAPEQFF. This chain uses TRBV2 with TRBJ2-1; 9 nucleotides line up with TRBD2. There are 13 residues in the CDR3. The ends lost 3 bases at V and 9 bases at J; junction bases unmatched: 3. Germline V lookup: CDR1 SNHLY, CDR2 FYNNEI.

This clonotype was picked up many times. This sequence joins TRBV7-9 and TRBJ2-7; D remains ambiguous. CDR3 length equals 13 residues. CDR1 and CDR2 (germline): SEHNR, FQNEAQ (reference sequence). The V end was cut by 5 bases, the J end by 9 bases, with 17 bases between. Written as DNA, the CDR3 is TGTGCCAGCAGCCAATCCCCCGGGTTGGGGCAGTACTTC. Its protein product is CASSQSPGLGQYF.

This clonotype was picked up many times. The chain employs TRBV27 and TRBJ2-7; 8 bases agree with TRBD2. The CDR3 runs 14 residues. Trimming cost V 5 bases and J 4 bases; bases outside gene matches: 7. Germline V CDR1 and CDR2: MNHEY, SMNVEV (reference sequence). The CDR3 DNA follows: TGTGCCAGCAGTCCCGGGACTAGTATTTACGAGCAGTACTTC. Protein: CASSPGTSIYEQYF.

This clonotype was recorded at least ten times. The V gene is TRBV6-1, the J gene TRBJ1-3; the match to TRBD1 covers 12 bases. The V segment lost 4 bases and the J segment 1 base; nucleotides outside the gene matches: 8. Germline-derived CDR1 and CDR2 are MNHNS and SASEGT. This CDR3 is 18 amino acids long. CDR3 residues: CASSAARGQGASGNTIYF. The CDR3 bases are TGTGCCAGCAGTGCGGCTCGGGGACAGGGGGCATCTGGAAACACCATATATTTT.